The clone carrying this T cell receptor beta chain was seen at least ten times. The antigen is unknown. The data are from a study of regulatory T cells in long-lasting Graves disease. Study-wide findings and caveats: Repertoires from persistent disease leaned toward TRBV28, TRBJ1-2 and TRBJ2-5.

The V and J ends lost 5 bases and 2 bases, in that order; junction bases with no gene match: 6. CDR3 length: 13 residues. Per germline, CDR1 DFQATT and CDR2 SNEGSKA (reference sequence). Described time point: persistent/refractory GD, antithyroid drugs over 5 years with positive TRAb. Researchers made the TCR library from RNA that was extracted from PBMCs. Arm-PCR of CDR3 regions and iRepertoire HTBI primers were used to build TCR beta libraries. Each CDR3 protein is one row after TCRdb ran MiXCR on the multiplex PCR reads. Among roughly 300,000 distinct CDR3 sequences listed, roughly a fifth were seen once.

The chain combines TRBV20-1 with TRBJ2-7; 7 nucleotides match TRBD1. This sequence originates from a female donor with Graves disease. The sample in question was peripheral blood mononuclear cells (PBMCs), obtained when the disease was refractory, from a patient treated with antithyroid drugs. The CDR3 loop reads CSAGRDSTYEQYF. The CDR3 DNA sequence: TGCAGTGCTGGCCGGGACAGTACCTACGAGCAGTACTTC.